The 9 T cell receptor beta chains in this list originate from one sample, sequenced in a study of blood T cell repertoires in COVID-19. The table came from immunoSEQ multiplex PCR; TCRdb's copy has only in-frame clones and leaves some out. The sample lists about 200,000 clones, almost 85% occurring once. The sequenced sample consisted of PBMCs or T cells enriched from blood (not recorded which). Receptor source: a man aged 35-49 years who had recovered from COVID-19.

This clone was detected many times. This chain connects TRBV29-1 to TRBJ2-2, with a possible D match to TRBD2 (6 bases). The CDR3 is 15 amino acids. The V end lost 5 bases, the J end lost 6 bases, and 19 bases lay between the germline ends. Germline loops: CDR1 SQVTM, CDR2 ANQGSEA. The CDR3 sequence: CSVSPRGREAGELFF. The CDR3 DNA is TGCAGCGTTTCCCCAAGGGGCAGGGAGGCCGGGGAGCTGTTTTTT.

The V gene is TRBV7-2, the J gene TRBJ1-2; 7 nucleotides align to TRBD1. CDR3 length: 14 residues. Germline values: CDR1 SGHTA, CDR2 FQGNSA. V was clipped by 7 bases and J by 4 bases; unmatched bases: 9. CDR3 sequence (DNA): TGTGCCAGCAACCAAGGGGGCGCCGGCTATGGCTACACCTTC. It is translated as CASNQGGAGYGYTF.

The rearrangement joins TRBV20-1 to TRBJ2-1; D ambiguous. Between the trimmed V and J ends, which lost 4 bases and 10 bases, there was a span of 11 bases. The CDR3 sequence is 11 residues long. In germline, CDR1 is DFQATT, CDR2 SNEGSKA (reference sequence). The CDR3 bases are TGCAGTGCTACCGGCGAGAGGGAGCAGTTCTTC. Residues: CSATGEREQFF.

The gene calls are TRBV18 and TRBJ1-5; D is possibly TRBD1 (5 bases). Germline assignment: CDR1 KGHSH and CDR2 LQKENI. CDR3 size: 14 residues. V shed 3 bases and J shed 6 bases, with 12 bases lying between them. The CDR3 here is CASSPRARVQPQHF. In nucleotides, the CDR3 is TGTGCCAGCTCACCCCGGGCCAGGGTTCAGCCCCAGCATTTT.

The genes are TRBV9 and TRBJ2-7; no firm D call. Looked up from germline, CDR1 is SGDLS and CDR2 is YYNGEE. The CDR3 consists of 10 residues. The V and J ends lost 9 bases and 6 bases respectively, with 10 bases between them. Here the CDR3 reads CATDLGEQYF. DNA of the CDR3: TGTGCCACTGACTTGGGCGAGCAGTACTTC. Filled out from reference TRBV9 and TRBJ2-7, the complete variable domain reads DSGVTQTPKHLITATGQRVTLRCSPRSGDLSVYWYQQSLDQGLQFLIQYYNGEERAKGNILERFSAQQFPDLHSELNLSSLELGDSALYFCATDLGEQYFGPGTRLTVT.

The chain carries TRBV2 and TRBJ1-2; 10 nucleotides agree with TRBD1. This CDR3 has 14 amino acids. CDR1 is SNHLY and CDR2 is FYNNEI in the germline V gene. The V segment lost 9 bases and the J segment 8 bases; nucleotides outside the gene matches: 12. The CDR3 region has the DNA TGTGCCAGTGAGGCCCGACAGGGGGCGGGAGGCTACACCTTC. Encoded protein: CASEARQGAGGYTF.

The V and J genes are TRBV7-6 and TRBJ1-6; 10 bases agree with TRBD1. Germline V gene lookup returns CDR1 SGHVS and CDR2 FNYEAQ. With 2 bases clipped from V and 9 bases from J, the junction kept 10 bases outside the gene matches. CDR3 length equals 17 residues. In nucleotides, the CDR3 is TGTGCCAGCAGCTTAATGGGGACAGGGGTAACTAGTTCACCCCTCCACTTT. This encodes CASSLMGTGVTSSPLHF.

The V and J genes are TRBV7-2 and TRBJ1-2, with TRBD1 matching over 8 bases. Germline V lookup: CDR1 SGHTA, CDR2 FQGNSA. V trimming: 3 bases; J trimming: 4 bases; junction bases outside the gene matches: 4. The CDR3 loop spans 14 amino acids. The CDR3 reads CASSLTQGGYGYTF. Written as DNA, the CDR3 is TGTGCCAGCAGCTTGACACAGGGGGGCTATGGCTACACCTTC.

This sequence joins TRBV15 and TRBJ2-3, with 11 bases identical to TRBD1. This CDR3 has 15 amino acids. Trimming cost V 5 bases and J 6 bases; bases outside gene matches: 7. Germline V lookup: CDR1 LNHNV, CDR2 YYDKDF (reference sequence). For the CDR3, the DNA is TGTGCCACCAGCTACCGGGACAGGGGGATCGATACGCAGTATTTT. It encodes CATSYRDRGIDTQYF.